This entry features one T cell receptor beta chain sequence. This clone's antigen is unknown. Base qualities are not recorded, but no much larger clone differs from it by a single base. This record belongs to a study of control samples from healthy donors and cancer patients (dated by TCRdb to 2018 to 2020). Library construction relied on the immunoSEQ multiplex PCR assay. TCRdb re-hosts the immuneACCESS table, in-frame sequences only. Its copies lack some clones; in the studies checked, an unresolved V gene accounts for under half of them, and the cause for the rest is not known. Present in this sample are 110,000 to 150,000 clones, less than 90% of which were seen just once. The top ten clones comprise roughly 8.7% of the sample. From the germline V gene, CDR1 is SGHVS and CDR2 is FQNEAQ. From the cysteine through the phenylalanine, the CDR3 covers 16 amino acids. Only the CDR3 DNA is retained, 48 bases long and in frame from the first base. Cut back by 4 bases and 4 bases, the V and J ends lie 20 bases apart.

The sequence was obtained from a woman aged 25 to 45 in good health. The sequenced material came from blood. The chain is encoded by TRBV7-8 joined to TRBJ2-7; possibly the D gene is TRBD1, per 6 matching bases. The DNA is as follows: TGTGCCAGCAGCTCAACCCTGACAGGCTTCTATTACGAGCAGTACTTC. Its protein reads: CASSSTLTGFYYEQYF.